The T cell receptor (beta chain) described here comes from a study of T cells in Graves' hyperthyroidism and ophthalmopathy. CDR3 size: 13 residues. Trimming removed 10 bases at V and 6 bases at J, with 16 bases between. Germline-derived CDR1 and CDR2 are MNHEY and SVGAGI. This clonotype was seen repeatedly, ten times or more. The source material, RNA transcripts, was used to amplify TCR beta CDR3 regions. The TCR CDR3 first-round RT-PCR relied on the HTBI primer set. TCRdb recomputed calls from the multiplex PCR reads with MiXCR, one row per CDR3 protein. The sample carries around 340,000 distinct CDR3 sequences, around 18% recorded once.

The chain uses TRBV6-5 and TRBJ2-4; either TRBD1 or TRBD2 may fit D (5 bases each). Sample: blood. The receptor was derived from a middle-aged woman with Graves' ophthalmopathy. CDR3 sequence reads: CATFATGRNIQYF. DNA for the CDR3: TGTGCCACCTTTGCGACGGGACGAAACATTCAGTACTTC.